The next 15 T cell receptor beta chains were all read from a single sample in a study of blood T cell repertoires in COVID-19. Assay used: immunoSEQ multiplex PCR; TCRdb lists only in-frame clones, some missing. The table records roughly 350,000 clones, more than 75% of them present only once. The source material was peripheral blood. The source is a woman aged 50 to 65 with active or convalescent COVID-19.

This clone showed up just once. The chain uses TRBV7-6 and TRBJ2-7, with 9 bases aligning to TRBD1. The V gene's germline CDR1 is SGHVS and CDR2 FNYEAQ. The CDR3 length is 15 residues. V lost 5 bases, J lost 6 bases, and 11 bases stayed unmatched. CDR3 bases: TGTGCCAGCAGCCCGGGACAGGGTGGAACAAGCGAGCAGTACTTC. This encodes CASSPGQGGTSEQYF. Drawing the rest from reference TRBV7-6 and TRBJ2-7, the complete variable domain is GAGVSQSPRYKVTKRGQDVALRCDPISGHVSLYWYRQALGQGPEFLTYFNYEAQQDKSGLPNDRFSAERPEGSISTLTIQRTEQRDSAMYRCASSPGQGGTSEQYFGPGTRLTVT.

This clone showed up many times. The V gene is TRBV11-1, the J gene TRBJ2-7; D perhaps matches TRBD1 (6 bases). The germline V gene encodes CDR1 SGHAT and CDR2 FQDESV (reference sequence). The length of the CDR3 is 14 residues. V lost 5 bases and J 1 base, leaving 12 bases between the germline ends. CDR3 residues: CASSATRGSYEQYF. The CDR3 bases are TGTGCCAGCAGCGCAACCAGGGGATCCTACGAGCAGTACTTC.

For this clone: Within the sample, other DNA sequences also encode this same CDR3. V and J are TRBV4-3 and TRBJ2-1; 8 bases are a match to TRBD2. V shed 1 base and J 7 bases; nucleotides not matched to a gene: 3. From germline, CDR1 is LGHNA and CDR2 YSLEER. This CDR3 region has 14 residues. This chain's CDR3 is CASSQGSSGNEQFF. In DNA, the CDR3 is TGCGCCAGCAGCCAAGGGTCTAGCGGGAATGAGCAGTTCTTC.

This clone was recorded a few times. The chain links TRBV19 to TRBJ1-1; the match to TRBD1 covers 7 bases. V gave up 8 bases and J gave up 5 bases; unmatched junction bases: 11. The CDR3 is made up of 14 amino acids. From germline, CDR1 is LNHDA and CDR2 SQIVND (reference sequence). As DNA, the CDR3 is TGTGCCAGTGTCCCGACAGGGCGTTATACTGAAGCTTTCTTT. Translation: CASVPTGRYTEAFF.

The rearrangement joins TRBV7-2 to TRBJ2-3, with D possibly matching TRBD2 (5 bases). The germline V gene encodes CDR1 SGHTA and CDR2 FQGNSA. CDR3 size: 14 residues. V lost 1 base to trimming and J lost 3 bases, with 8 bases between them. Here the CDR3 DNA reads TGTGCCAGCAGCTTAGACACGGGAACAGATACGCAGTATTTT. The encoded protein is CASSLDTGTDTQYF.

The chain couples TRBV24-1 to TRBJ2-2, with D unclear. The CDR3 totals 12 residues. Between the trimmed V and J ends, which lost 10 bases and 3 bases, there was a span of 8 bases. Germline values: CDR1 KGHDR, CDR2 SFDVKD. The CDR3 reads CATRSYTGELFF. DNA for the CDR3: TGTGCCACGCGGTCGTACACCGGGGAGCTGTTTTTT.

This clone was counted a single time. This sequence joins TRBV19 and TRBJ1-1; the D gene is possibly TRBD1 (6 bases). CDR1 is LNHDA and CDR2 is SQIVND in the germline V gene (reference sequence). The CDR3 covers 13 residues. Trimming took 7 bases from V and 4 from J, leaving 13 bases between them. This chain's CDR3 is CASKQGYGTEAFF. CDR3 bases: TGTGCCAGTAAACAGGGTTACGGCACTGAAGCTTTCTTT.

The chain combines TRBV6-6 with TRBJ2-1; D possibly corresponds to TRBD1 (6 bases). Germline V CDR1 and CDR2: MNHNY, SVGAGI (reference sequence). With 0 bases removed from V and 7 bases from J, the gap between germline ends came to 13 bases. CDR3 length: 15 amino acids. In nucleotides, the CDR3 is TGTGCCAGCAGTTACTCGCGACGGACAGAAAATGAGCAGTTCTTC. This codes for CASSYSRRTENEQFF.

The chain has TRBV30 and TRBJ2-7; the D gene is possibly TRBD2 (6 bases). The germline V gene has CDR1 GTSNPN and CDR2 SVGIG (reference sequence). This CDR3 contains 13 residues. The germline V and J ends were trimmed by 1 base and 7 bases, with 14 bases remaining between them. CDR3: CAWSALRAGEQYF. The CDR3 region has the DNA TGTGCCTGGAGTGCCCTCCGGGCGGGAGAGCAGTACTTC.

The rearrangement joins TRBV18 to TRBJ1-1; D not resolved. CDR1 is KGHSH, CDR2 LQKENI, per germline. CDR3 size: 13 residues. V was trimmed by 2 bases and J by 5 bases, leaving 9 bases between them. CDR3 loop: CASSPGLGTEAFF. The CDR3 DNA reads TGTGCCAGCTCACCAGGACTTGGGACTGAAGCTTTCTTT.

The rearrangement joins TRBV10-3 to TRBJ2-7; D not certain. The CDR3 has 14 amino acids. In germline, CDR1 is ENHRY, CDR2 SYGVKD. The germline V and J ends were trimmed by 4 bases and 3 bases, with 13 bases remaining between them. CDR3 residues: CAISGSGLGYEQYF. The CDR3 DNA follows: TGTGCCATCAGTGGGAGTGGCCTTGGCTACGAGCAGTACTTC.

This chain joins TRBV2 and TRBJ2-7; a possible D gene is TRBD2 (5 bases). Trimming cost V 4 bases and J 3 bases, with 19 bases left between them. This CDR3 is 16 amino acids long. From germline, CDR1 is SNHLY and CDR2 FYNNEI. The CDR3 coding sequence is TGTGCCAGCAGTGGGAGGCGGGTTTCTGTGGTCTACGAGCAGTACTTC. This codes for CASSGRRVSVVYEQYF.

This clone was detected a few times. This chain connects TRBV15 to TRBJ2-1; TRBD1 is a possible D gene (5 bases). V lost 3 bases, J lost 4 bases, and 10 bases lay in between. The CDR3 totals 14 residues. The germline V gene encodes CDR1 LNHNV and CDR2 YYDKDF (reference sequence). This chain's CDR3 is CATSRTDYYNEQFF. For the CDR3, the DNA is TGTGCCACCAGCAGGACAGATTATTACAATGAGCAGTTCTTC.

The chain combines TRBV29-1 with TRBJ1-1; D not resolved. This CDR3 is 14 amino acids long. V was clipped by 5 bases and J by 2 bases, with 15 bases between them. Germline CDR1 is SQVTM and CDR2 is ANQGSEA. CDR3 amino acids: CSVLVPVFNTEAFF. The CDR3 nucleotides read TGCAGCGTTCTCGTACCAGTGTTTAACACTGAAGCTTTCTTT.

This sequence joins TRBV20-1 and TRBJ1-1, with TRBD1 as a possible D gene (6 bases). Germline V gives CDR1 DFQATT, CDR2 SNEGSKA (reference sequence). The CDR3 covers 11 residues. V was clipped by 0 bases and J by 8 bases, with 7 bases between them. In DNA form, the CDR3 reads TGCAGTGCTAGAGACAGGGGCGAAGCTTTCTTT. It encodes CSARDRGEAFF.